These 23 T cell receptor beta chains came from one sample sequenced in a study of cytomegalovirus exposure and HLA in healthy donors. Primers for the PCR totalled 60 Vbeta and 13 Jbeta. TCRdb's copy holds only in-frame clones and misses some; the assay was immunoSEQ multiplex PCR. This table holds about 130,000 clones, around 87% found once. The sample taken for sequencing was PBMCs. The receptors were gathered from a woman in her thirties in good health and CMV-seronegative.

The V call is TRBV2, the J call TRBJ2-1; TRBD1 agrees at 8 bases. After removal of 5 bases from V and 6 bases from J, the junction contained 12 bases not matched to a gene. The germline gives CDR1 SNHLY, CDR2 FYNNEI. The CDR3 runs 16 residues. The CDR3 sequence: CASSHPRDRFGNEQFF. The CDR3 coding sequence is TGTGCCAGCAGTCACCCCCGGGACAGGTTCGGCAATGAGCAGTTCTTC.

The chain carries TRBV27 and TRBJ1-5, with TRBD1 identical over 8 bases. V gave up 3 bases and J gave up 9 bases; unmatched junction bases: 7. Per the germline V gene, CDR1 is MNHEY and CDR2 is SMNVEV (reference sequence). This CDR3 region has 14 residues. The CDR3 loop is CASSLTGVDGPQHF. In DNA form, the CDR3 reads TGTGCCAGCAGTTTGACAGGGGTGGACGGGCCCCAGCATTTT.

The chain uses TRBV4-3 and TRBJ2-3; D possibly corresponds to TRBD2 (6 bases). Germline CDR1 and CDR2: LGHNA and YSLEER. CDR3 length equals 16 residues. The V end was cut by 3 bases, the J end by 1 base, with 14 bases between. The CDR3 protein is CASSHDGTVRTDTQYF. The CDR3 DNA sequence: TGCGCCAGCAGCCACGATGGGACTGTTCGCACAGATACGCAGTATTTT.

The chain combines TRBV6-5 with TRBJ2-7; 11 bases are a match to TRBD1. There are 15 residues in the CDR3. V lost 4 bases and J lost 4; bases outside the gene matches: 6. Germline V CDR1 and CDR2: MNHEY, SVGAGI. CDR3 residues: CASSFQGTGGYEQYF. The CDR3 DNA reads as TGTGCCAGCAGTTTCCAGGGGACAGGGGGATACGAGCAGTACTTC.

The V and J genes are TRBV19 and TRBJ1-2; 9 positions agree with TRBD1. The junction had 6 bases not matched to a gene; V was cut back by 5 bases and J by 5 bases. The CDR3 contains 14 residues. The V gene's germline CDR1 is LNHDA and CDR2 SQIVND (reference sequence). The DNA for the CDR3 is TGTGCCAGTAGTGTCCGGGACAGGGTGTATGGCTACACCTTC. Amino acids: CASSVRDRVYGYTF.

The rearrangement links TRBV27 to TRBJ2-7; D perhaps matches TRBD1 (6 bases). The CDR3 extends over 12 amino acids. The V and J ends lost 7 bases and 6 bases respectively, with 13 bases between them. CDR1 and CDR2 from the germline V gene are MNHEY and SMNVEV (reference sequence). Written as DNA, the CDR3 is TGTGCCAGCATGGGCAGGGGAAGCGAGCAGTACTTC. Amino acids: CASMGRGSEQYF.

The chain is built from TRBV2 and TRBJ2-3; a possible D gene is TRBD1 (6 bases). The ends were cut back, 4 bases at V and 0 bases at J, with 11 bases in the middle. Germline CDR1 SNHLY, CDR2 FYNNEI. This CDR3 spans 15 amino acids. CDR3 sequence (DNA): TGTGCCAGCAGTGCAGGACAGACTAGCACAGATACGCAGTATTTT. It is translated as CASSAGQTSTDTQYF. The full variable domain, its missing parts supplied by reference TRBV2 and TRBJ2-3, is EPEVTQTPSHQVTQMGQEVILRCVPISNHLYFYWYRQILGQKVEFLVSFYNNEISEKSEIFDDQFSVERPDGSNFTLKIRSTKLEDSAMYFCASSAGQTSTDTQYFGPGTRLTVL.

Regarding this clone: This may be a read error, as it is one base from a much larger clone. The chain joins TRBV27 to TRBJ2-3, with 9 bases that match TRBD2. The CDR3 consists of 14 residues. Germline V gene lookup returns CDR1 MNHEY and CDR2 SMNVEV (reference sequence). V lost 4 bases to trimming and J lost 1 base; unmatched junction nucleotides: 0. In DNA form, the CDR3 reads TGTGCCAGCAGTTGGACTAGCGGCACAGATACGCAGTATTTT. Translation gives CASSWTSGTDTQYF.

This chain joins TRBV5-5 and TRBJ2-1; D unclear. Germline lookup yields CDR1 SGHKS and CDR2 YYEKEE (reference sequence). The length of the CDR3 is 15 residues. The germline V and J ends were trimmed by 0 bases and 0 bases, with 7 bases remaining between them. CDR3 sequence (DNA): TGTGCCAGCAGCTTGGAAGCGAGCTCCTACAATGAGCAGTTCTTC. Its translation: CASSLEASSYNEQFF.

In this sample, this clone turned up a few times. The DNA of the CDR3 is TGTGCCTGGACTCCTCGCGCCCTCGGGACCAAAAACATTCAGTACTTC. Translating it yields CAWTPRALGTKNIQYF. This rearrangement joins TRBV30 to TRBJ2-4, with D possibly matching TRBD2 (5 bases). The ends were cut back, 4 bases at V and 2 bases at J, with 18 bases in the middle. This CDR3 spans 16 amino acids. The V gene's germline CDR1 is GTSNPN and CDR2 SVGIG (reference sequence).

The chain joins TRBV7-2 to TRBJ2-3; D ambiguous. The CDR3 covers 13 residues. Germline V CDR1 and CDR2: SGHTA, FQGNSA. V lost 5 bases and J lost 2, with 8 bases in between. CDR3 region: CASSPSPTDTQYF. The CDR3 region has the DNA TGTGCCAGCAGCCCAAGCCCCACAGATACGCAGTATTTT.

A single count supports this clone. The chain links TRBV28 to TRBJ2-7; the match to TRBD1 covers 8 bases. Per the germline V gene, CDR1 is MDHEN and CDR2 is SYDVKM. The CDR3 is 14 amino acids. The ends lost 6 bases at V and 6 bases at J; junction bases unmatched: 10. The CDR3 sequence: CASRQGGFLIEQYF. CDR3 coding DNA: TGTGCCAGCAGACAGGGGGGCTTTTTAATCGAGCAGTACTTC.

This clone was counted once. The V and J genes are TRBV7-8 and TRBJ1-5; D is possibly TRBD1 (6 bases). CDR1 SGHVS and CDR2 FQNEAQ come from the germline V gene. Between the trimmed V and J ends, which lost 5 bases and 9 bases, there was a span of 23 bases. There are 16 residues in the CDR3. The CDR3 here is CASSPIRGQSFRPQHF. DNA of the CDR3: TGTGCCAGCAGCCCGATCCGGGGACAATCGTTTCGGCCCCAGCATTTT.

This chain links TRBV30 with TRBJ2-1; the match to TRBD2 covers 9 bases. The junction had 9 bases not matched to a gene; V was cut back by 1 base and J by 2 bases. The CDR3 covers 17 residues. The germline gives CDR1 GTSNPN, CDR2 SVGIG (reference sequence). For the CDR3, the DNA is TGTGCCTGGAGTGCCCCGGGACTAGCTGCACCCTACAATGAGCAGTTCTTC. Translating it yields CAWSAPGLAAPYNEQFF.

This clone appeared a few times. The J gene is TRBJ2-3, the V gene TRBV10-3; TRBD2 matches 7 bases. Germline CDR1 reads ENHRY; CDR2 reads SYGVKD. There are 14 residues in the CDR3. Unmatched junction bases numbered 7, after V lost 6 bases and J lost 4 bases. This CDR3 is CAISGTNLADTQYF. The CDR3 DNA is TGTGCCATCAGCGGGACTAATCTCGCAGATACGCAGTATTTT.

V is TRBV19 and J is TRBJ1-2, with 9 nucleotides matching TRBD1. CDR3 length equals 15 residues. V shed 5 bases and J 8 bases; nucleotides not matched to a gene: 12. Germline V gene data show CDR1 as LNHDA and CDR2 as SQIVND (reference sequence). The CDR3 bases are TGTGCCAGTAGTCAAGACAGGGGGAGCCTTTTCGGCTACACCTTC. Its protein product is CASSQDRGSLFGYTF.

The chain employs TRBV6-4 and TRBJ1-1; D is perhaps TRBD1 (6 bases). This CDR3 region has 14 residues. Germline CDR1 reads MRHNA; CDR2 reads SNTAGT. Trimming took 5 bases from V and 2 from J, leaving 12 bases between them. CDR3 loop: CASSPGQGNTEAFF. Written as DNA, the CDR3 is TGTGCCAGCAGTCCGGGACAAGGTAACACTGAAGCTTTCTTT.

The CDR3 sequence is CAWSAYSPGELFF. The CDR3 region has the DNA TGTGCCTGGAGTGCCTATAGCCCCGGGGAGCTGTTTTTT. V usage is TRBV30 and J usage is TRBJ2-2, with D hard to call. The CDR3 spans 13 residues. The germline V gene encodes CDR1 GTSNPN and CDR2 SVGIG (reference sequence). Trimming pared 1 base from V and 6 bases from J, leaving 9 bases between.

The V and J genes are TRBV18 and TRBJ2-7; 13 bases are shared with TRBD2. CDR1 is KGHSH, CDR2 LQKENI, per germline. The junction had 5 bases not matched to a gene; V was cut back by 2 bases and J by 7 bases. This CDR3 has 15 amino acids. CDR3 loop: CASSPTSGRAGEQYF. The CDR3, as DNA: TGTGCCAGCTCACCAACTAGCGGGAGGGCGGGGGAGCAGTACTTC. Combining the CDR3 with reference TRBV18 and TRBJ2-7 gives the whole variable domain NAGVMQNPRHLVRRRGQEARLRCSPMKGHSHVYWYRQLPEEGLKFMVYLQKENIIDESGMPKERFSAEFPKEGPSILRIQQVVRGDSAAYFCASSPTSGRAGEQYFGPGTRLTVT.

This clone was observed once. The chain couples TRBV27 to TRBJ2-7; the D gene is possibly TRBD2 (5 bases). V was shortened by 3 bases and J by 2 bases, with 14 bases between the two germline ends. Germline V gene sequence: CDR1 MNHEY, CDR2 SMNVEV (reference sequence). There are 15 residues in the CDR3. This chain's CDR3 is CASSFRLTYTYEQYF. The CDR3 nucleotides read TGTGCCAGCAGTTTTAGACTAACTTATACCTACGAGCAGTACTTC.

The CDR3 reads CASSLGGGEQYF. DNA of the CDR3: TGTGCCAGCAGTCTAGGGGGGGGTGAGCAGTACTTC. The chain links TRBV28 to TRBJ2-7; D perhaps matches TRBD2 (7 bases). The CDR3 contains 12 residues. Looked up from germline, CDR1 is MDHEN and CDR2 is SYDVKM. Trimming left V 5 bases short and J 7 bases short, with 12 bases between.

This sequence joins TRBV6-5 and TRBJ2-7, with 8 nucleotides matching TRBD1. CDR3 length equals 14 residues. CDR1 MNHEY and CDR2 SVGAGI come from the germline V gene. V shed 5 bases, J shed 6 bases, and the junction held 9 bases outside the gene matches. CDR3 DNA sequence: TGTGCCAGCAGTACCGGACAGGGAGGCGGCGAGCAGTACTTC. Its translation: CASSTGQGGGEQYF.

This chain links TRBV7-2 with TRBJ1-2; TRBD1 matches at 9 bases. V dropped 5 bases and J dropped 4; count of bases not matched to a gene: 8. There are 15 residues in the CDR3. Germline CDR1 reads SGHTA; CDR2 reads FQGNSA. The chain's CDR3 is CASSLTGTGFYGYTF. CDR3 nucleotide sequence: TGTGCCAGCAGCCTAACCGGGACAGGGTTCTATGGCTACACCTTC.